This TCR beta chain was identified during a study of T-cell reconstitution after alpha-beta-depleted transplantation in children. There are 17 residues in the CDR3. V was trimmed by 0 bases and J by 3 bases, leaving 19 bases between them. Per the germline V gene, CDR1 is SGHRS and CDR2 is YFSETQ. A library of TCRbeta sequences, prepared with unique molecular identifiers, was generated. TCRdb ran MiXCR on the PCR reads and lists one entry per CDR3 protein. Of a few hundred thousand distinct CDR3 sequences listed, 10% are singletons. The sample holds many counts of this clonotype. Its specificity is not known. Study-level findings and limits: Reported findings indicate that, about two months after transplant, alpha-beta T cells came from several hundred expanded clones, which were derived from non-depleted graft cells. Some patients showed high day-60 TCRbeta diversity, which derived from surviving recipient T cells and thymic progenitors. Newly produced T cells mostly accounted for T-cell counts and diversity one year post-transplant.

The material sequenced was PBMCs, taken before TCRalphabeta/CD19-depleted stem cell transplant. The V call is TRBV5-1, the J call TRBJ2-7, with D maybe TRBD1 (5 bases). This receptor was taken from a boy under two years old with acute myeloid leukemia, due to receive a stem cell transplant. Here the CDR3 DNA reads TGCGCCAGCAGCTTGGAGGGGCGTGCCCTAATTAACTACGAGCAGTACTTC. It translates to CASSLEGRALINYEQYF.